The next 8 T cell receptor beta chains were all read from a single sample in a study of blood T cell repertoires in COVID-19. The repertoire was sequenced with immunoSEQ multiplex PCR; TCRdb's copy has only in-frame clones and lacks some. Of more than 300,000 clones listed, around 83% are singletons. What was sequenced was peripheral blood. These receptors all come from a woman aged 45-60 years with acute or convalescent COVID-19.

The chain couples TRBV5-1 to TRBJ1-1; 7 bases are shared with TRBD1. Germline lookup yields CDR1 SGHRS and CDR2 YFSETQ. V lost 4 bases and J lost 0; bases outside the gene matches: 3. This CDR3 is built from 14 residues. The CDR3 bases are TGCGCCAGCAGCCCTGGGACAGTGAACACTGAAGCTTTCTTT. Amino acid sequence: CASSPGTVNTEAFF.

This clone has more than one count but fewer than ten. The chain couples TRBV18 to TRBJ1-2; TRBD1 agrees at 7 bases. Per the germline V gene, CDR1 is KGHSH and CDR2 is LQKENI. V dropped 1 base and J dropped 3; count of bases not matched to a gene: 5. The CDR3 runs 15 residues. In nucleotides, the CDR3 is TGTGCCAGCTCACCACGGAGGGGGCCGGACTATGGCTACACCTTC. It translates to CASSPRRGPDYGYTF.

This clone turned up a few times. The chain has TRBV7-2 and TRBJ1-5, with a weak D call TRBD1 (6 bases). The V end was cut by 4 bases, the J end by 2 bases, with 12 bases between. CDR3 length: 15 residues. Germline V gene sequence: CDR1 SGHTA, CDR2 FQGNSA. CDR3 protein: CASSSVGAGNQPQHF. The CDR3 region has the DNA TGTGCCAGCAGCTCGGTGGGGGCTGGCAATCAGCCCCAGCATTTT. Full variable domain (remainder filled in from reference TRBV7-2 and TRBJ1-5): GAGVSQSPSNKVTEKGKDVELRCDPISGHTALYWYRQSLGQGLEFLIYFQGNSAPDKSGLPSDRFSAERTGGSVSTLTIQRTQQEDSAVYLCASSSVGAGNQPQHFGDGTRLSIL.

A remark on this clone: In the same sample, other DNA sequences code for this CDR3. This chain links TRBV7-2 with TRBJ1-2; TRBD1 aligns across 8 bases. V shed 6 bases and J 4 bases; nucleotides not matched to a gene: 7. Germline loops: CDR1 SGHTA, CDR2 FQGNSA. The CDR3 loop spans 14 amino acids. In nucleotides, the CDR3 is TGTGCCAGCAGTTCCCAGGGGGCCGCCTATGGCTACACCTTC. It is translated as CASSSQGAAYGYTF.

This clone has just a few counts. This chain joins TRBV6-2 or TRBV6-3 and TRBJ2-4, with 7 bases that match TRBD2. The V gene's germline CDR1 is MNHEY and CDR2 SVGEGT. Unmatched junction bases numbered 12, after V lost 0 bases and J lost 7 bases. This CDR3 region has 17 residues. This CDR3 reads CASSYSITPRENNIQYF. The CDR3 DNA follows: TGTGCCAGCAGTTACTCGATTACCCCGCGGGAGAACAACATTCAGTACTTC.

This clone was seen just once. The rearrangement links TRBV30 to TRBJ1-6; TRBD1 is a possible D gene (5 bases). The germline V and J ends were trimmed by 0 bases and 3 bases, with 9 bases remaining between them. The CDR3 is made up of 15 amino acids. Germline loops: CDR1 GTSNPN, CDR2 SVGIG (reference sequence). The CDR3 DNA sequence: TGTGCCTGGAGTGTAACAGGAAACTATAATTCACCCCTCCACTTT. Its protein product is CAWSVTGNYNSPLHF. Drawing the rest from reference TRBV30 and TRBJ1-6, the complete variable domain is SQTIHQWPATLVQPVGSPLSLECTVEGTSNPNLYWYRQAAGRGLQLLFYSVGIGQISSEVPQNLSASRPQDRQFILSSKKLLLSDSGFYLCAWSVTGNYNSPLHFGNGTRLTVT.

The genes are TRBV9 and TRBJ2-2, with a possible D match to TRBD2 (5 bases). The CDR3 totals 14 residues. Germline CDR1 reads SGDLS; CDR2 reads YYNGEE. Trimming removed 3 bases at V and 6 bases at J, with 12 bases between. CDR3: CASSDDYHAGELFF. In DNA, the CDR3 is TGTGCCAGCAGCGATGACTACCACGCCGGGGAGCTGTTTTTT.

The chain's CDR3 is CASSLAGRPRNIQYF. The CDR3 nucleotides are TGTGCCAGCAGTCTAGCGGGGCGACCTCGGAACATTCAGTACTTC. The V call is TRBV21-1, the J call TRBJ2-4; the tabulated D call, TRBD2, remains unverified against the DNA. TRBV21-1 is a pseudogene. The CDR3 consists of 15 residues.